This T cell receptor (beta chain) derives from a study of cytomegalovirus exposure and HLA in healthy donors. The table came from immunoSEQ multiplex PCR; TCRdb's copy has only in-frame clones and leaves some out. The sample records about 150,000 clones, 85% to 95% being singletons. CDR1 and CDR2 (germline): SNHLY, FYNNEI. Trimming removed 4 bases at V and 1 base at J, with 5 bases between. This CDR3 region has 14 residues. Sequencing used PBMCs. The chain has TRBV2 and TRBJ2-6, with no clear D. This TCR was sampled from a man between 18 and 35 years old in good health and CMV-seropositive. The CDR3, as DNA: TGTGCCAGCAGTGTCCCTTCTGGGGCCAACGTCCTGACTTTC. It is translated as CASSVPSGANVLTF.